This T cell receptor (beta chain) comes out of a study of Graves' ophthalmopathy and Graves' hyperthyroidism. V was pared by 4 bases and J by 0 bases, with 9 bases between. The CDR3 runs 15 residues. Germline CDR1 is LGHNT and CDR2 is FRNRAP. Transcripts of RNA were the source for amplifying TCR beta CDR3 regions. A first-round RT-PCR used HTBI primers, followed by a second-round multiplex PCR. TCRdb re-analysed the multiplex PCR reads in MiXCR, keeping a single row per CDR3 protein. The sample lists hundreds of thousands of distinct CDR3 sequences; roughly 21% were seen once. The genes are TRBV12-5 and TRBJ2-2, with D perhaps given as TRBD1 or TRBD2 (5 bases each). This receptor was taken from a woman in her fifties or sixties with Graves' ophthalmopathy. The sample comprised peripheral blood. The chain's CDR3 is CASGWGTANTGELFF. The CDR3 DNA reads TGTGCTAGTGGTTGGGGGACGGCGAACACCGGGGAGCTGTTTTTT.